This entry lists 23 T cell receptor beta chains sequenced from one sample in a study of human thymus T cells. The repertoire was sequenced with immunoSEQ multiplex PCR; TCRdb's copy has only in-frame clones and lacks some. In the table there are roughly 54,000 clones, 85% to 95% of which are singletons. The specimen sequenced was blood. The receptors shown here come from a boy in the first two years of life with a congenital heart defect but otherwise immunologically healthy.

V usage is TRBV10-3 and J usage is TRBJ2-7; D gene unclear. Germline CDR1 reads ENHRY; CDR2 reads SYGVKD. This CDR3 contains 13 residues. The V end was cut by 6 bases, the J end by 2 bases, with 11 bases between. The CDR3 DNA follows: TGTGCCATCAGAGATTCTGGAGCCTACGAGCAGTACTTC. Translating it yields CAIRDSGAYEQYF.

The V and J genes are TRBV30 and TRBJ2-1; the match to TRBD2 covers 13 bases. Unmatched junction bases numbered 7, after V lost 0 bases and J lost 8 bases. CDR1 is GTSNPN and CDR2 is SVGIG in the germline V gene (reference sequence). The CDR3 is made up of 16 amino acids. The CDR3 protein is CAWSVSLAGGPDEQFF. The CDR3 DNA is TGTGCCTGGAGTGTGTCACTAGCGGGGGGGCCTGATGAGCAGTTCTTC.

This chain uses TRBV4-2 with TRBJ1-6; D gene uncertain. The CDR3 has 12 amino acids. Germline CDR1 is LGHNA and CDR2 is YNFKEQ. V lost 0 bases to trimming and J lost 13 bases, with 7 bases between them. The CDR3 sequence is CASSQEGFPLHF. The CDR3 DNA sequence: TGTGCCAGCAGCCAAGAGGGGTTTCCCCTCCACTTT.

The chain uses TRBV28 and TRBJ2-2; D remains ambiguous. The ends were cut back, 6 bases at V and 5 bases at J, with 7 bases in the middle. Germline CDR1 reads MDHEN; CDR2 reads SYDVKM. The CDR3 loop spans 12 amino acids. The chain's CDR3 is CASRRRTGELFF. CDR3 sequence (DNA): TGTGCCAGCAGGCGCCGGACCGGGGAGCTGTTTTTT.

J is TRBJ2-7 and V is TRBV7-2; 14 bases map to TRBD2. J lost 0 bases, V lost 2 bases, and 3 bases had no gene match. Germline CDR1 reads SGHTA; CDR2 reads FQGNSA. This CDR3 has 17 residues. CDR3 residues: CASSLQGTSGSSYEQYF. In DNA form, the CDR3 reads TGTGCCAGCAGCTTACAGGGGACTAGCGGGAGCTCCTACGAGCAGTACTTC.

This clone was picked up one time. The chain has TRBV10-3 and TRBJ2-3, with 8 positions matching TRBD1. The trim removed 1 base at V and 2 bases at J, leaving 2 bases unmatched. CDR1 is ENHRY and CDR2 is SYGVKD in the germline V gene. The CDR3 length is 15 residues. The CDR3 nucleotides read TGTGCCATCAGTGAGTGGCAGGGGGCCACAGATACGCAGTATTTT. This codes for CAISEWQGATDTQYF.

This clone was counted once. V and J are TRBV30 and TRBJ2-5, with 13 bases matching TRBD2. Germline CDR1 GTSNPN, CDR2 SVGIG (reference sequence). Trimming cost V 3 bases and J 3 bases; bases outside gene matches: 10. This CDR3 region has 17 residues. CDR3 sequence: CAWRPRLAGGREETQYF. CDR3 DNA: TGTGCCTGGAGACCTCGACTAGCGGGGGGCAGGGAAGAGACCCAGTACTTC.

This chain connects TRBV29-1 to TRBJ2-7, with 10 bases aligning to TRBD1. Germline CDR1 and CDR2: SQVTM and ANQGSEA. J lost 5 bases, V lost 2 bases, and 9 bases had no gene match. The CDR3 runs to 15 residues. The CDR3 DNA is TGCAGCGTTGAATTAGGGACAGGGGTCGTCGACGAGCAGTACTTC. Protein: CSVELGTGVVDEQYF.

There are a few counts of this clone. The V gene is TRBV5-1, the J gene TRBJ2-7, with a weak D call TRBD1 (5 bases). The V end lost 5 bases, the J end lost 3 bases, and 12 bases lay between the germline ends. Germline V gives CDR1 SGHRS, CDR2 YFSETQ. CDR3 length: 13 residues. CDR3 nucleotide sequence: TGCGCCAGCAGTTCCGACAGTTACTACGAGCAGTACTTC. Protein: CASSSDSYYEQYF.

The chain links TRBV5-5 to TRBJ1-1; D might be TRBD1 (6 bases). The V and J ends lost 0 bases and 11 bases respectively, with 17 bases between them. Germline V lookup: CDR1 SGHKS, CDR2 YYEKEE (reference sequence). The CDR3 is 14 amino acids. The CDR3 region is CASSLVPTGSRAFF. The DNA for the CDR3 is TGTGCCAGCAGCTTGGTCCCGACAGGCTCGAGGGCTTTCTTT.

The gene calls are TRBV5-4 and TRBJ2-7; perhaps TRBD1 as D (5 bases). Trimming cost V 2 bases and J 2 bases, with 11 bases left between them. Germline V CDR1 and CDR2: SGHNT, YYREEE (reference sequence). This CDR3 region has 14 residues. The CDR3 reads CASSFSTGAYEQYF. The CDR3 DNA sequence: TGTGCCAGCAGCTTTAGCACAGGAGCCTACGAGCAGTACTTC.

V usage is TRBV4-1 and J usage is TRBJ2-1, with 7 bases that match TRBD2. The length of the CDR3 is 17 residues. After removal of 4 bases from V and 9 bases from J, the junction contained 18 bases not matched to a gene. Germline loops: CDR1 MGHRA, CDR2 YSYEKL. DNA for the CDR3: TGCGCCAGCAGCCTCAAGACCGGCGGGAGTAATCGGCCTGAGCAGTTCTTC. It specifies CASSLKTGGSNRPEQFF.

This chain uses TRBV9 with TRBJ2-3; D gene unclear. From germline, CDR1 is SGDLS and CDR2 YYNGEE. V lost 7 bases and J 0 bases, leaving 6 bases between the germline ends. This CDR3 has 12 amino acids. Written as DNA, the CDR3 is TGTGCCAGCTCACCTAGCACAGATACGCAGTATTTT. Its translation is CASSPSTDTQYF.

This rearrangement joins TRBV19 to TRBJ1-2; D is unresolved. Germline V CDR1 and CDR2: LNHDA, SQIVND (reference sequence). There are 14 residues in the CDR3. V was pared by 1 base and J by 4 bases, with 10 bases between. The CDR3 DNA sequence: TGTGCCAGTAGTATAGGCGAACGGCGCTATGGCTACACCTTC. Encoded protein: CASSIGERRYGYTF.

This clone was seen once. The CDR3 DNA sequence: TGTGCCAGCAGTCCGTATAGCGGGATCTCCTACGAGCAGTACTTC. Protein: CASSPYSGISYEQYF. V gene TRBV6-1 combines with J gene TRBJ2-7, with 8 bases fitting TRBD2. V trimming: 5 bases; J trimming: 0 bases; junction bases outside the gene matches: 6. The CDR3 has 15 residues. Germline-derived CDR1 and CDR2 are MNHNS and SASEGT.

V and J are TRBV7-3 and TRBJ2-2, with D perhaps TRBD1 (6 bases). Per the germline V gene, CDR1 is SGHTA and CDR2 is FQGTGA. The CDR3 has 13 amino acids. V was cut by 4 bases and J by 6 bases, with 9 bases left in between. The CDR3 sequence: CASSSRGPGELFF. The CDR3 nucleotides read TGTGCCAGCAGCTCCAGGGGTCCCGGGGAGCTGTTTTTT.

V and J are TRBV2 and TRBJ1-4; D is perhaps TRBD1 (5 bases). The CDR3 totals 13 residues. Trimming removed 7 bases at V and 8 bases at J, with 14 bases between. Looked up from germline, CDR1 is SNHLY and CDR2 is FYNNEI. CDR3 loop: CASNDGGREKLFF. CDR3 DNA sequence: TGTGCCAGCAATGACGGGGGACGGGAAAAACTGTTTTTT.

The J gene is TRBJ2-5, the V gene TRBV7-9; TRBD1 aligns across 8 bases. This CDR3 comprises 18 residues. Germline V gene sequence: CDR1 SEHNR, CDR2 FQNEAQ (reference sequence). With V trimmed by 4 bases and J by 4 bases, 17 bases remained unmatched. The CDR3 spells CASSSQTVTQGAGETQYF. As DNA, the CDR3 is TGTGCCAGCAGCTCACAAACCGTAACCCAGGGGGCGGGAGAGACCCAGTACTTC.

The V gene is TRBV5-1, the J gene TRBJ2-5, with no clear D. CDR1 SGHRS and CDR2 YFSETQ come from the germline V gene. This CDR3 has 15 residues. V was trimmed by 0 bases and J by 5 bases, leaving 14 bases between them. The CDR3 DNA is TGCGCCAGCAGCTTGGTTGGACCCCAAGGGGAGACCCAGTACTTC. Encoded protein: CASSLVGPQGETQYF.

The sample holds one count of this clone. The CDR3 loop reads CASSEGLYEQYF. Written as DNA, the CDR3 is TGTGCCAGCAGTGAAGGGCTATACGAGCAGTACTTC. This chain joins TRBV2 and TRBJ2-7; D remains unclear. The germline V gene has CDR1 SNHLY and CDR2 FYNNEI. There are 12 residues in the CDR3. V lost 1 base, J lost 4 bases, and 5 bases lay in between. Full variable domain (missing parts from reference TRBV2 and TRBJ2-7): EPEVTQTPSHQVTQMGQEVILRCVPISNHLYFYWYRQILGQKVEFLVSFYNNEISEKSEIFDDQFSVERPDGSNFTLKIRSTKLEDSAMYFCASSEGLYEQYFGPGTRLTVT.

The chain is built from TRBV18 and TRBJ1-1; D possibly corresponds to TRBD1 (5 bases). This CDR3 is built from 13 residues. CDR1 and CDR2 (germline): KGHSH, LQKENI. V shed 3 bases and J shed 9 bases, with 14 bases lying between them. This CDR3 reads CASSPGPQAKAFF. CDR3 in DNA: TGTGCCAGCTCACCGGGGCCGCAGGCTAAAGCTTTCTTT.

V usage is TRBV4-2 and J usage is TRBJ2-2; D gene ambiguous. The CDR3 sequence is 12 residues long. V was clipped by 1 base and J by 7 bases, with 4 bases between them. Germline CDR1 reads LGHNA; CDR2 reads YNFKEQ. CDR3 amino acids: CASSQGVGELFF. CDR3 coding DNA: TGTGCCAGCAGCCAAGGGGTCGGGGAGCTGTTTTTT.

This sequence joins TRBV7-2 and TRBJ2-7; either TRBD1 or TRBD2 may supply D (6 bases each). V lost 3 bases to trimming and J lost 2 bases, with 11 bases between them. The CDR3 is 14 residues long. Germline-derived CDR1 and CDR2 are SGHTA and FQGNSA. CDR3 nucleotide sequence: TGTGCCAGCAGCTTCGGGGGCGGACCCTACGAGCAGTACTTC. This gives the protein CASSFGGGPYEQYF.